This paragraph covers one T cell receptor (beta chain) sequence. The antigen remains undetermined. This specimen comes from a study of shared clonotypes between healthy human individuals. Study-level findings and limits: Rarefaction analysis demonstrated incomplete sorted-subset sequencing notwithstanding large depth.

Germline CDR1 is LGHNA and CDR2 is YSLEER. With V trimmed by 4 bases and J by 0 bases, 7 bases remained unmatched. CDR3 size: 17 residues. Clones were read by immunoSEQ multiplex PCR, and TCRdb kept only the in-frame ones, dropping some. The repertoire has about 1.5 million clones, approximately 97% of them found once; the top ten carry roughly 1.2%. V and J are TRBV4-3 and TRBJ2-1; 9 bases are shared with TRBD2. The sample comprised naive CD4+ T cells sorted from blood. Subset of the sample: CD45RA+ positively selected. The clonotype originates from a man under 40 in good health. This CDR3 reads CASSLELAGTSYNEQFF. The CDR3 bases are TGCGCCAGCAGCCTAGAACTAGCGGGCACCTCCTACAATGAGCAGTTCTTC.